These 32 T cell receptor beta chains originate from one sample sequenced in a study of blood T cell repertoires in COVID-19. Clones were sequenced by immunoSEQ multiplex PCR, and TCRdb holds only the in-frame ones, with some missing. The sample contains hundreds of thousands of clones, about 90% of which appear only once. Sequencing was carried out using peripheral blood. Receptors were obtained from a man between 18 and 35 years old with active or convalescent COVID-19.

This rearrangement joins TRBV7-2 to TRBJ1-3; 9 positions match TRBD1. The germline gives CDR1 SGHTA, CDR2 FQGNSA. V trimming: 0 bases; J trimming: 15 bases; junction bases outside the gene matches: 6. The CDR3 length is 13 residues. The CDR3 here is CASSLAGQGRRYF. CDR3 bases: TGTGCCAGCAGCTTAGCCGGACAGGGGAGAAGATATTTT.

The CDR3 spells CASSHRTGSTNEKLFF. In DNA, the CDR3 is TGTGCCAGCAGCCATAGAACAGGGAGCACTAATGAAAAACTGTTTTTT. V and J are TRBV7-9 and TRBJ1-4, with TRBD1 as a possible D gene (6 bases). Trimming left V 5 bases short and J 2 bases short, with 15 bases between. The CDR3 extends over 16 amino acids. Germline assignment: CDR1 SEHNR and CDR2 FQNEAQ (reference sequence).

The V call is TRBV30, the J call TRBJ1-1; 9 bases fit TRBD1. Trimming took 3 bases from V and 2 from J; bases not matched to a gene: 10. Germline V lookup: CDR1 GTSNPN, CDR2 SVGIG (reference sequence). CDR3 length: 16 amino acids. The CDR3 region has the DNA TGTGCCTGGAGACCGGGACAGGGTATGAGAAACACTGAAGCTTTCTTT. Translating it yields CAWRPGQGMRNTEAFF.

This chain connects TRBV7-2 to TRBJ2-7, with 7 bases identical to TRBD1. The junction had 5 bases not matched to a gene; V was cut back by 5 bases and J by 4 bases. CDR1 and CDR2 from the germline V gene are SGHTA and FQGNSA. The CDR3 runs to 13 residues. The CDR3 sequence: CASSEGQIYEQYF. The CDR3 DNA reads TGTGCCAGCAGCGAGGGACAGATATACGAGCAGTACTTC. Full variable domain (outside the CDR3, taken from reference TRBV7-2 and TRBJ2-7): GAGVSQSPSNKVTEKGKDVELRCDPISGHTALYWYRQSLGQGLEFLIYFQGNSAPDKSGLPSDRFSAERTGGSVSTLTIQRTQQEDSAVYLCASSEGQIYEQYFGPGTRLTVT.

This sequence joins TRBV12-3 or TRBV12-4 and TRBJ2-1; a possible D gene is TRBD2 (7 bases). The CDR3 is 13 amino acids. V gave up 7 bases and J gave up 7 bases, with 14 bases separating them. The CDR3 sequence is CASKGGSLNEQFF. The CDR3 DNA sequence: TGTGCCAGCAAGGGGGGGTCCCTGAATGAGCAGTTCTTC.

The chain uses TRBV6-5 and TRBJ2-2; 7 bases align to TRBD1. There are 14 residues in the CDR3. Trimming at V came to 6 bases and at J to 9 bases, leaving 10 bases not matched to a gene. Germline V gives CDR1 MNHEY, CDR2 SVGAGI. The CDR3 coding sequence is TGTGCCAGCAGGACCGGGACAGTAAATTGGGAGCTGTTTTTT. This sequence encodes CASRTGTVNWELFF.

This clone has a single count. This chain uses TRBV5-4 with TRBJ2-1, with 9 bases that match TRBD1. Germline values: CDR1 SGHNT, CDR2 YYREEE (reference sequence). The CDR3 extends over 15 amino acids. The junction had 6 bases not matched to a gene; V was cut back by 4 bases and J by 4 bases. In DNA form, the CDR3 reads TGTGCCAGCAGCCCAAGGACAGGGGATTACAATGAGCAGTTCTTC. It specifies CASSPRTGDYNEQFF.

DNA for the CDR3: TGTGCCAGCAGTGAACCTAACTCCTACGAGCAGTACTTC. This translates into CASSEPNSYEQYF. J is TRBJ2-7 and V is TRBV25-1; D unresolved. V lost 2 bases, J lost 0 bases, and 5 bases lay in between. CDR3 length equals 13 residues. Germline CDR1 is MGHDK and CDR2 is SYGVNS.

The genes are TRBV7-2 and TRBJ2-3, with 7 nucleotides matching TRBD1. Looked up from germline, CDR1 is SGHTA and CDR2 is FQGNSA. The CDR3 contains 14 residues. Trimming at V came to 4 bases and at J to 1 base, leaving 2 bases not matched to a gene. In nucleotides, the CDR3 is TGTGCCAGCAGCTGGGGACAGCGCACAGATACGCAGTATTTT. This encodes CASSWGQRTDTQYF.

The sample holds one count of this clone. One end of the junction varies from germline; a read error may be responsible. The gene calls are TRBV29-1 and TRBJ2-1; 9 nucleotides agree with TRBD2. Germline V gene lookup returns CDR1 SQVTM and CDR2 ANQGSEA. This CDR3 contains 16 residues. Here the CDR3 DNA reads TGCAGCCTTGAAAGTCTAGCGGGGTACTCCTACAATGAGCAGTTCTTC. Residues: CSLESLAGYSYNEQFF.

The V gene is TRBV3-1 (or the pseudogene TRBV3-2), the J gene TRBJ2-3; the D is unclear. The CDR3 has 15 amino acids. V was cut by 2 bases and J by 5 bases, with 14 bases left in between. The V gene's germline CDR1 is LGHDT and CDR2 YNNKEL (reference sequence). The CDR3 here is CASSQRGSFLDTQYF. CDR3 nucleotide sequence: TGTGCCAGCAGCCAAAGAGGAAGTTTCCTAGATACGCAGTATTTT.

The rearrangement links TRBV7-2 to TRBJ2-2, with 11 bases aligning to TRBD2. Germline V gene lookup returns CDR1 SGHTA and CDR2 FQGNSA. V lost 3 bases to trimming and J lost 7 bases; unmatched junction nucleotides: 4. CDR3 length: 15 residues. The CDR3, as DNA: TGTGCCAGCAGCTTTGGGGGGACTAGCGGCGGGGAGCTGTTTTTT. It is translated as CASSFGGTSGGELFF.

The chain carries TRBV4-3 and TRBJ2-7; no clear D gene. Deletions cut 0 bases from V and 0 bases from J, with 6 bases between. The CDR3 is 14 residues long. From germline, CDR1 is LGHNA and CDR2 YSLEER. Here the CDR3 reads CASSQERFSYEQYF. CDR3 sequence (DNA): TGCGCCAGCAGCCAAGAACGGTTCTCCTACGAGCAGTACTTC.

The table lists this clone with many counts. This chain joins TRBV13 and TRBJ1-5; D remains ambiguous. CDR1 and CDR2 (germline): PRHDT, FYEKMQ (reference sequence). Trimming took 0 bases from V and 5 from J, leaving 8 bases between them. The CDR3 extends over 14 amino acids. CDR3 nucleotides: TGTGCCAGCAGCTTAGGCAGGTGGGATCAGCCCCAGCATTTT. Translated, it gives CASSLGRWDQPQHF. The whole variable domain, remainder taken from reference TRBV13 and TRBJ1-5, is AAGVIQSPRHLIKEKRETATLKCYPIPRHDTVYWYQQGPGQDPQFLISFYEKMQSDKGSIPDRFSAQQFSDYHSELNMSSLELGDSALYFCASSLGRWDQPQHFGDGTRLSIL.

The gene calls are TRBV30 and TRBJ1-2; tentatively, D is TRBD1 (5 bases). The length of the CDR3 is 18 residues. CDR1 GTSNPN and CDR2 SVGIG come from the germline V gene (reference sequence). The V end lost 0 bases, the J end lost 2 bases, and 22 bases lay between the germline ends. The CDR3 region is CAWSVRWSRDSLNYGYTF. The CDR3 DNA sequence: TGTGCCTGGAGTGTACGTTGGAGTAGAGACAGTTTAAACTATGGCTACACCTTC.

The rearrangement links TRBV11-2 to TRBJ1-2; 9 nucleotides match TRBD1. The CDR3 is 16 residues long. The V and J ends lost 1 base and 7 bases, in that order; junction bases with no gene match: 10. The V gene's germline CDR1 is SGHAT and CDR2 FQNNGV. The CDR3 protein is CASSLVGTGKFAGYTF. In nucleotides, the CDR3 is TGTGCCAGCAGCTTAGTGGGGACAGGGAAGTTTGCTGGCTACACCTTC.

This clone occurred once. CDR3 DNA: TGTGCCAGTAGTCCCGCCCTAGCGGGGATCTCCTACAATGAGCAGTTCTTC. Translated, it gives CASSPALAGISYNEQFF. The chain links TRBV19 to TRBJ2-1; TRBD2 matches 9 bases. CDR1 and CDR2 from the germline V gene are LNHDA and SQIVND (reference sequence). The CDR3 contains 17 residues. With V trimmed by 5 bases and J by 0 bases, 8 bases remained unmatched.

This sequence joins TRBV19 and TRBJ2-5; 9 nucleotides match TRBD2. Germline loops: CDR1 LNHDA, CDR2 SQIVND (reference sequence). Trimming removed 2 bases from V and 0 bases from J; junction bases left unmatched: 1. This CDR3 contains 15 residues. This CDR3 reads CASSITSGYQETQYF. The CDR3 DNA follows: TGTGCCAGTAGTATAACTAGCGGGTACCAAGAGACCCAGTACTTC.

The rearrangement links TRBV7-9 to TRBJ2-3; 8 bases are shared with TRBD1. The trim removed 6 bases at V and 5 bases at J, leaving 10 bases unmatched. Germline V gene data show CDR1 as SEHNR and CDR2 as FQNEAQ (reference sequence). The CDR3 length is 15 residues. The DNA of the CDR3 is TGTGCCAGCAGGGAAGGACAGGGCGCCCGAGATACGCAGTATTTT. This translates into CASREGQGARDTQYF.

The rearrangement links TRBV12-3 or TRBV12-4 to TRBJ2-7; D gene uncertain. This CDR3 has 12 residues. Trimming removed 5 bases from V and 0 bases from J, with 5 bases in between. The CDR3 loop reads CASSASSYEQYF. The CDR3 DNA reads TGTGCCAGCAGTGCGAGCTCCTACGAGCAGTACTTC.

The V and J genes are TRBV6-2 or TRBV6-3 and TRBJ2-7, with a weak D call TRBD2 (5 bases). The CDR3 is 15 residues long. The germline V and J ends were trimmed by 5 bases and 0 bases, with 14 bases remaining between them. Germline CDR1 MNHEY, CDR2 SVGEGT. CDR3 in amino acids: CASSPRLINSYEQYF. Here the CDR3 DNA reads TGTGCCAGCAGTCCGAGACTAATTAACTCCTACGAGCAGTACTTC.

The chain links TRBV6-5 to TRBJ2-7; D call uncertain. The germline V gene encodes CDR1 MNHEY and CDR2 SVGAGI. V was pared by 8 bases and J by 4 bases, with 12 bases between. The CDR3 totals 12 residues. This chain's CDR3 is CASRQDPYEQYF. The DNA of the CDR3 is TGTGCCAGCCGGCAGGATCCTTACGAGCAGTACTTC.

This chain joins TRBV5-4 and TRBJ2-7; 11 nucleotides agree with TRBD1. With 4 bases clipped from V and 7 bases from J, the junction kept 10 bases outside the gene matches. Germline lookup yields CDR1 SGHNT and CDR2 YYREEE (reference sequence). The CDR3 has 15 amino acids. The CDR3 sequence is CASSRPGTGGKEQYF. DNA for the CDR3: TGTGCCAGCAGCCGTCCCGGGACAGGGGGTAAAGAGCAGTACTTC.

The rearrangement joins TRBV18 to TRBJ2-4; 9 nucleotides align to TRBD1. This CDR3 has 14 residues. Trimming took 3 bases from V and 10 from J; bases not matched to a gene: 7. Germline CDR1 reads KGHSH; CDR2 reads LQKENI. The CDR3 nucleotides are TGTGCCAGCTCACCTCCCGGGACAGGGCTGATTCAGTACTTC. As protein: CASSPPGTGLIQYF.

The chain uses TRBV23-1 and TRBJ2-1; TRBD2 matches at 7 bases. TRBV23-1 is classed as an ORF, of uncertain function. Germline trimming cut 0 bases from V and 6 bases from J; bases unmatched to any gene: 17. The CDR3 extends over 19 amino acids. The CDR3 nucleotides are TGCGCCAGCAGTCAATCAGGCCCCGCCGGGGGGAACGGTTCCAATGAGCAGTTCTTC. This gives the protein CASSQSGPAGGNGSNEQFF.

V gene TRBV11-2 combines with J gene TRBJ2-2; tentatively, D is TRBD1 (5 bases). The germline V and J ends were trimmed by 5 bases and 6 bases, with 10 bases remaining between them. The germline gives CDR1 SGHAT, CDR2 FQNNGV. This CDR3 is 13 amino acids long. CDR3 residues: CASSPSGSGELFF. CDR3 nucleotides: TGTGCCAGCAGCCCCTCAGGGTCCGGGGAGCTGTTTTTT.

V gene TRBV6-2 or TRBV6-3 combines with J gene TRBJ2-7, with D tentatively TRBD2 (5 bases). The V end lost 6 bases, the J end lost 3 bases, and 9 bases lay between the germline ends. The CDR3 consists of 12 residues. Germline V gene lookup returns CDR1 MNHEY and CDR2 SVGEGT. CDR3 bases: TGTGCCAGCAGCTGGGGAGTCTACGAGCAGTACTTC. This encodes CASSWGVYEQYF.

The chain joins TRBV9 to TRBJ2-3; D is perhaps TRBD1 (6 bases). V was trimmed by 4 bases and J by 3 bases, leaving 18 bases between them. Germline loops: CDR1 SGDLS, CDR2 YYNGEE. The length of the CDR3 is 16 residues. As DNA, the CDR3 is TGTGCCAGCAGCCCCTTTCAGGGGTATGGGACAGATACGCAGTATTTT. The encoded protein is CASSPFQGYGTDTQYF.

This clone was detected only once. The rearrangement joins TRBV19 to TRBJ2-3; 9 bases are shared with TRBD2. The CDR3 sequence is 18 residues long. Looked up from germline, CDR1 is LNHDA and CDR2 is SQIVND (reference sequence). V was clipped by 8 bases and J by 1 base; unmatched bases: 16. CDR3 residues: CASARAGGFVLGTDTQYF. CDR3 DNA: TGTGCCAGTGCGAGGGCGGGGGGGTTCGTGCTCGGCACAGATACGCAGTATTTT.

This clone has only one observation. The gene calls are TRBV29-1 and TRBJ2-1, with 8 bases matching TRBD1. V lost 7 bases to trimming and J lost 9 bases; unmatched junction nucleotides: 2. CDR3 length equals 10 residues. In germline, CDR1 is SQVTM, CDR2 ANQGSEA. The CDR3 nucleotides read TGCAGCGCGACAGGGGCTGAGCAGTTCTTC. Its protein product is CSATGAEQFF.

This chain joins TRBV7-9 and TRBJ1-1; D perhaps matches TRBD1 (6 bases). The ends were cut back, 3 bases at V and 1 base at J, with 15 bases in the middle. The germline gives CDR1 SEHNR, CDR2 FQNEAQ (reference sequence). This CDR3 spans 16 amino acids. DNA of the CDR3: TGTGCCAGCAGCTTGGGGCAGGGGCAGCCGAACACTGAAGCTTTCTTT. Translated, it gives CASSLGQGQPNTEAFF.

This clone is a singleton in its sample. This sequence joins TRBV3-1 (or the pseudogene TRBV3-2) and TRBJ2-7; 7 nucleotides match TRBD1. V dropped 1 base and J dropped 0; count of bases not matched to a gene: 3. Germline assignment: CDR1 LGHDT and CDR2 YNNKEL (reference sequence). This CDR3 has 15 amino acids. CDR3 region: CASSQGQGGSYEQYF. CDR3 in DNA: TGTGCCAGCAGCCAAGGACAGGGCGGCTCCTACGAGCAGTACTTC.